This record covers a single TCR beta chain. Its antigen is currently unknown. Assembly of TCR beta libraries relied on iRepertoire HTBI primers together with Arm-PCR of CDR3 regions. From the multiplex PCR reads, TCRdb called clonotypes with MiXCR, one entry per CDR3 protein. The table records roughly 530,000 distinct CDR3 sequences, roughly a sixth of them present only once. These data are taken from a study of regulatory T cells in long-lasting Graves disease. Study-level results: Preferential use of TRBV28, TRBJ1-2 and TRBJ2-5 was seen in persistent disease.

Specified time point: newly diagnosed GD, antithyroid drugs for less than 3 months. Extracted RNA from PBMCs served as the source of the TCR library. Under American Thyroid Association guidelines, Graves' disease was diagnosed. CDR3 size: 15 residues. Per the germline V gene, CDR1 is SEHNR and CDR2 is FQNEAQ (reference sequence). Losses at the gene ends were 3 bases for V and 0 bases for J; bases not matched to a gene: 2. These data were also filed under a second study, of T cells in Graves' hyperthyroidism and ophthalmopathy. From that paper: When the TCR CDR3 underwent first-round RT-PCR, the HTBI primer set was used. In the analysis, a 13 V-J model separated ophthalmopathy from stable hyperthyroidism.

The receptor's source is a woman aged 40 to 65 with Graves disease. The chain is built from TRBV7-9 and TRBJ2-1; 7 positions agree with TRBD1. The sample consisted of peripheral blood mononuclear cells (PBMCs), taken at new diagnosis, from a patient treated with antithyroid drugs. CDR3 sequence reads: CASSLTGTSYNEQFF. For the CDR3, the DNA is TGTGCCAGCAGCTTGACAGGGACCTCCTACAATGAGCAGTTCTTC.